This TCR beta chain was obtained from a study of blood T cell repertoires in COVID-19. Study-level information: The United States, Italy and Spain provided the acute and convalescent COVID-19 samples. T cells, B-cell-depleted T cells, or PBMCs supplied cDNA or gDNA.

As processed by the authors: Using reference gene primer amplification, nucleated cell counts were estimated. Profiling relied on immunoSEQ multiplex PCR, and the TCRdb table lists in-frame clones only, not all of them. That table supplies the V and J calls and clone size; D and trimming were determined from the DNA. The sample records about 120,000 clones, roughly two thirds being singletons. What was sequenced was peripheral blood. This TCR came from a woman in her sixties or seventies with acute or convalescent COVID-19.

CDR3 nucleotide sequence: TGCAGCGTCGGGACTGATCCCTACGAGCAGTACTTC. This encodes CSVGTDPYEQYF. The V call is TRBV29-1, the J call TRBJ2-7; D may be TRBD2 (6 bases). CDR1 is SQVTM and CDR2 is ANQGSEA in the germline V gene. This CDR3 is 12 amino acids long. Trimming cost V 6 bases and J 2 bases, with 11 bases left between them.